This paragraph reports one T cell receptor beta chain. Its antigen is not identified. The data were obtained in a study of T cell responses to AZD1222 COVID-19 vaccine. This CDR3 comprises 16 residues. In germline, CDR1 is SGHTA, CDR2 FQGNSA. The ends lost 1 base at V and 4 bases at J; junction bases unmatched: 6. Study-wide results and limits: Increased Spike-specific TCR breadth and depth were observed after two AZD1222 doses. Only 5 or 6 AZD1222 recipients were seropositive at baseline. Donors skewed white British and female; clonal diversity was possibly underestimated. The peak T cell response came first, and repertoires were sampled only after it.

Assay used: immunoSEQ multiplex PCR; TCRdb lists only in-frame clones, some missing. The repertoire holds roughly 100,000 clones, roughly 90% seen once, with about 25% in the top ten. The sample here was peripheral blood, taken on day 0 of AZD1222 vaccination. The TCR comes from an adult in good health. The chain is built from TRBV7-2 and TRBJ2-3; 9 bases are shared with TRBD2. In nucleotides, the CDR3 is TGTGCCAGCAGCTTAGGACTAGCGGAGGGGGCAGATACGCAGTATTTT. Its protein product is CASSLGLAEGADTQYF.